The 22 T cell receptor beta chains given below trace back to one sample, sequenced in a study of T cells in Graves' hyperthyroidism and ophthalmopathy. Amplified TCR beta CDR3 regions came from RNA transcripts. The study used the HTBI primer set for a first-round RT-PCR of the TCR CDR3. TCRdb redid the calling of the multiplex PCR reads with MiXCR, one entry per CDR3 protein. The sample includes 550,000 to 800,000 distinct CDR3 sequences, about 17% seen only once; the top ten take about 8.4%. Specimen: blood. All receptors derive from a man between 18 and 29 years old with Graves' hyperthyroidism.

There are many counts of this clonotype. The rearrangement links TRBV7-2 to TRBJ2-2, with a possible D match to TRBD1 (5 bases). Trimming cost V 5 bases and J 7 bases, with 8 bases left between them. The CDR3 spans 12 residues. Germline V gene data show CDR1 as SGHTA and CDR2 as FQGNSA. The CDR3 nucleotides read TGTGCCAGCAGCCCCCAGGGCGGGGAGCTGTTTTTT. Amino acids: CASSPQGGELFF.

As DNA, the CDR3 is TGCAGCGCCCCCGGGACAGGAGCCAGGACCCAGTACTTC. It codes for CSAPGTGARTQYF. The V and J genes are TRBV29-1 and TRBJ2-5, with 8 nucleotides matching TRBD1. The CDR3 sequence is 13 residues long. Per germline, CDR1 SQVTM and CDR2 ANQGSEA. V shed 7 bases and J 7 bases; nucleotides not matched to a gene: 11.

The table lists this clonotype with many counts. The chain couples TRBV20-1 to TRBJ1-2; the D gene is possibly TRBD1 (5 bases). Germline values: CDR1 DFQATT, CDR2 SNEGSKA (reference sequence). The CDR3 length is 15 residues. The ends were cut back, 6 bases at V and 3 bases at J, with 20 bases in the middle. This CDR3 is CSASNPIEQDYGYTF. The CDR3 bases are TGCAGTGCCTCTAACCCGATCGAACAGGACTATGGCTACACCTTC.

This clonotype was counted many times. The DNA for the CDR3 is TGTGCCAGCAGTGCCCAGGGGGGGCTGAACACTGAAGCTTTCTTT. It specifies CASSAQGGLNTEAFF. This chain uses TRBV2 with TRBJ1-1; 7 bases line up with TRBD1. The germline V gene has CDR1 SNHLY and CDR2 FYNNEI. V shed 4 bases and J 0 bases; nucleotides not matched to a gene: 5. The CDR3 totals 15 residues.

In its sample, this clonotype was seen many times. The V gene is TRBV28, the J gene TRBJ1-2; D ambiguous. Germline V CDR1 and CDR2: MDHEN, SYDVKM. V lost 5 bases and J 4 bases, leaving 8 bases between the germline ends. There are 12 residues in the CDR3. The DNA for the CDR3 is TGTGCCAGCAGTAGGAAGAGCTATGGCTACACCTTC. The encoded protein is CASSRKSYGYTF.

V gene TRBV19 combines with J gene TRBJ2-7; weak D call: TRBD1 (5 bases). This CDR3 region has 13 residues. The V end was cut by 5 bases, the J end by 0 bases, with 8 bases between. CDR1 and CDR2 from the germline V gene are LNHDA and SQIVND (reference sequence). The CDR3 region is CASSWTLSYEQYF. DNA for the CDR3: TGTGCCAGTAGTTGGACACTCTCCTACGAGCAGTACTTC.

This clonotype has only a few counts. The chain uses TRBV28 and TRBJ2-7; 14 nucleotides align to TRBD2. J was trimmed by 5 bases and V by 2 bases; bases with no gene match: 11. The length of the CDR3 is 18 residues. Germline-derived CDR1 and CDR2 are MDHEN and SYDVKM. The CDR3 DNA reads TGTGCCAGCAGTTTAATCCCTCGGACTAGCGGGAGGATCGACGAGCAGTACTTC. Translating it yields CASSLIPRTSGRIDEQYF.

This clonotype was found a few times. This rearrangement joins TRBV14 to TRBJ1-1; 8 positions match TRBD1. V lost 5 bases and J lost 6; bases outside the gene matches: 8. CDR1 and CDR2 (germline): SGHDN, FVKESK. CDR3 length: 14 amino acids. The CDR3 region has the DNA TGTGCCAGCAGCGTCCAGGGGGCCAACGCTGAAGCTTTCTTT. It specifies CASSVQGANAEAFF.

The rearrangement links TRBV7-9 to TRBJ2-3; 9 bases match TRBD2. Germline lookup yields CDR1 SEHNR and CDR2 FQNEAQ (reference sequence). J was trimmed by 1 base and V by 5 bases; bases with no gene match: 10. This CDR3 comprises 17 residues. CDR3 DNA sequence: TGTGCCAGCAGCCCCTTAGCGGGAGATACTGGCACAGATACGCAGTATTTT. Protein: CASSPLAGDTGTDTQYF. Full variable domain (missing parts from reference TRBV7-9 and TRBJ2-3): DTGVSQNPRHKITKRGQNVTFRCDPISEHNRLYWYRQTLGQGPEFLTYFQNEAQLEKSRLLSDRFSAERPKGSFSTLEIQRTEQGDSAMYLCASSPLAGDTGTDTQYFGPGTRLTVL.

The chain has TRBV6-1 and TRBJ2-3; D is perhaps TRBD2 (6 bases). Trimming left V 3 bases short and J 4 bases short, with 26 bases between. The CDR3 loop spans 19 amino acids. CDR1 and CDR2 (germline): MNHNS, SASEGT. The CDR3: CASSEGEDRFPGRSDTQYF. CDR3 DNA sequence: TGTGCCAGCAGTGAGGGGGAGGACCGATTTCCGGGACGCTCAGATACGCAGTATTTT.

This clonotype was recorded many times. This chain uses TRBV12-3 or TRBV12-4 with TRBJ1-1, with D hard to call. Deletions cut 0 bases from V and 7 bases from J, with 9 bases between. The CDR3 totals 13 residues. CDR3 in amino acids: CASSLALEDEAFF. CDR3 in DNA: TGTGCCAGCAGTTTAGCGCTTGAGGATGAAGCTTTCTTT.

The table lists this clonotype with many counts. J is TRBJ2-3 and V is TRBV29-1, with 10 bases aligning to TRBD1. Germline CDR1 reads SQVTM; CDR2 reads ANQGSEA. This CDR3 has 14 amino acids. V was clipped by 7 bases and J by 5 bases; unmatched bases: 9. CDR3 residues: CSARYRDRGDTQYF. Here the CDR3 DNA reads TGCAGCGCCCGATACCGGGACAGGGGAGATACGCAGTATTTT.

The chain links TRBV19 to TRBJ2-1, with a possible D match to TRBD1 (6 bases). The CDR3 has 15 residues. Trimming cost V 4 bases and J 0 bases, with 10 bases left between them. CDR1 is LNHDA, CDR2 SQIVND, per germline (reference sequence). The CDR3 region is CASSTGTFSYNEQFF. The CDR3 coding sequence is TGTGCCAGTAGTACCGGGACATTCTCCTACAATGAGCAGTTCTTC.

This clonotype was picked up many times. The chain combines TRBV28 with TRBJ2-1, with 7 bases aligning to TRBD1. The V gene's germline CDR1 is MDHEN and CDR2 SYDVKM. J lost 3 bases, V lost 3 bases, and 5 bases had no gene match. The CDR3 is made up of 15 amino acids. The CDR3 DNA follows: TGTGCCAGCAGTTTGAGAGGGGGCTTCTACAATGAGCAGTTCTTC. It specifies CASSLRGGFYNEQFF.

The table lists this clonotype with a few counts. The V and J genes are TRBV6-2 or TRBV6-3 and TRBJ2-6; D not resolved. Trimming removed 1 base from V and 2 bases from J, with 6 bases in between. Germline assignment: CDR1 MNHEY and CDR2 SVGEGT. The CDR3 consists of 15 residues. The CDR3 region is CASSYLPTGANVLTF. CDR3 coding DNA: TGTGCCAGCAGTTACTTACCTACTGGGGCCAACGTCCTGACTTTC.

The chain recombines TRBV10-3 with TRBJ2-1; 7 nucleotides match TRBD2. The ends lost 4 bases at V and 1 base at J; junction bases unmatched: 7. From germline, CDR1 is ENHRY and CDR2 SYGVKD. The CDR3 is 16 amino acids. In DNA form, the CDR3 reads TGTGCCATCAGTGCCTTGGCGGGGGTGTCCTACAATGAGCAGTTCTTC. Its protein product is CAISALAGVSYNEQFF.

This chain connects TRBV7-3 to TRBJ2-1, with a weak D call TRBD2 (5 bases). The length of the CDR3 is 16 residues. Trimming left V 1 base short and J 0 bases short, with 10 bases between. Germline-derived CDR1 and CDR2 are SGHTA and FQGTGA. The CDR3 here is CASSLNPGSSYNEQFF. CDR3 DNA: TGTGCCAGCAGCTTAAACCCGGGAAGCTCCTACAATGAGCAGTTCTTC.

The table lists this clonotype with a few counts. The chain couples TRBV28 to TRBJ1-1; D is unclear. Trimming stripped 5 bases from V and 7 bases from J, with 11 bases between. The germline CDR1 and CDR2 sequences are MDHEN and SYDVKM. This CDR3 spans 12 amino acids. DNA of the CDR3: TGTGCCAGCAGTATAGGCCAGCGTGAAGCTTTCTTT. Its translation is CASSIGQREAFF. The entire variable domain, with the rest obtained from reference TRBV28 and TRBJ1-1, is as follows: DVKVTQSSRYLVKRTGEKVFLECVQDMDHENMFWYRQDPGLGLRLIYFSYDVKMKEKGDIPEGYSVSREKKERFSLILESASTNQTSMYLCASSIGQREAFFGQGTRLTVV.

The rearrangement uses TRBV28 and TRBJ2-7; D is possibly TRBD1 (6 bases). The CDR3 is 16 amino acids. Germline V gene lookup returns CDR1 MDHEN and CDR2 SYDVKM. Between the trimmed V and J ends, which lost 2 bases and 3 bases, there was a span of 17 bases. The CDR3 region is CASSLTPGHRNYEQYF. CDR3 DNA: TGTGCCAGCAGTTTAACACCGGGACACCGAAACTACGAGCAGTACTTC.

V gene TRBV7-8 combines with J gene TRBJ1-6; 10 bases are a match to TRBD1. Per the germline V gene, CDR1 is SGHVS and CDR2 is FQNEAQ. Trimming took 5 bases from V and 10 from J; bases not matched to a gene: 8. CDR3 length: 15 residues. This CDR3 is CASSIRTGGRSPLHF. In nucleotides, the CDR3 is TGTGCCAGCAGCATTCGGACAGGGGGGAGATCACCCCTCCACTTT.

This clonotype was seen repeatedly, ten times or more. The V call is TRBV28, the J call TRBJ2-7; D ambiguous. V was trimmed by 5 bases and J by 2 bases, leaving 13 bases between them. Germline V CDR1 and CDR2: MDHEN, SYDVKM. This CDR3 is built from 14 residues. CDR3: CASSPSSDTYEQYF. DNA of the CDR3: TGTGCCAGCAGTCCCTCCAGCGACACCTACGAGCAGTACTTC.

The J gene is TRBJ2-7, the V gene TRBV4-1; D gene ambiguous. V lost 1 base and J 0 bases, leaving 10 bases between the germline ends. The CDR3 has 15 amino acids. Germline loops: CDR1 MGHRA, CDR2 YSYEKL. CDR3 region: CASSQVNSDSYEQYF. The CDR3 DNA reads TGCGCCAGCAGCCAAGTAAACAGCGACTCCTACGAGCAGTACTTC.